The clone carrying this T cell receptor (beta chain) was seen at least ten times. The antigen is unknown. These data originate in a study of CD8+CD57+ T cells in acquired aplastic anemia. Study results and caveats: It was found that some 31 CD8+ CDR3 sequences were shared between patients and controls. Patients' CD8+CD57+ cells proved less diverse than their total CD4+ and CD8+ pools, researchers found.

Researchers used genomic DNA as the template to profile TCR beta VDJ and CDR3. In TCRdb, the reads were re-called with MiXCR into one record per CDR3 protein. The sample includes around 15,000 distinct CDR3 sequences, around two fifths of them seen just once. Sequencing was done on patients that had shown CD8+CD57+ cell expansion by flow cytometry. The authors bead-enriched CD8+CD57+ cells, obtaining a mean 1.6 ug DNA. The sample consisted of CD8+CD57+ T cells sorted from PBMCs. Documented subset: bead-enriched CD8+CD57+ effector memory T cells from SAA patients. This clonotype was obtained from a human donor with aplastic anemia.

As DNA, the CDR3 is TGTGCCAGTAGGCTAGCGGGGGGTGATACGCAGTATTTT. Its protein product is CASRLAGGDTQYF. This chain uses TRBV19 with TRBJ2-3; 11 nucleotides line up with TRBD2. Germline V gene lookup returns CDR1 LNHDA and CDR2 SQIVND (reference sequence). Losses at the gene ends were 6 bases for V and 6 bases for J; bases not matched to a gene: 2. The CDR3 loop spans 13 amino acids.